This T cell receptor (beta chain) was identified in a study of blood T cell repertoires in COVID-19. Background on the study: The study drew acute and convalescent COVID-19 samples from the United States, Italy and Spain. Nucleic acid was either cDNA or gDNA, and it came from T cells, B-cell-depleted T cells, or PBMCs.

The CDR3 is made up of 15 amino acids. Trimming took 5 bases from V and 9 from J; bases not matched to a gene: 7. Germline V gene data show CDR1 as MNHEY and CDR2 as SVGAGI. This clone occurred once. In the authors' methods: Nucleated cell counts were estimated from reference gene primer amplification. Sequencing used immunoSEQ multiplex PCR; TCRdb keeps in-frame clones, though not all of them. V and J calls and clone size are given by that table; D and trimming were obtained from the DNA. The sample includes roughly 41,000 clones, more than 75% seen only once; the top ten take 4.8%. Sequencing used peripheral blood. This receptor was taken from a human donor in a cohort sampled during active COVID-19. The chain combines TRBV6-5 with TRBJ2-1, with 13 bases matching TRBD2. The CDR3 region has the DNA TGTGCCAGCAGTACCCGGACTAGCGGGAGAACTGAGCAGTTCTTC. Its translation is CASSTRTSGRTEQFF.